This entry features one TCR beta chain sequence. The antigen this receptor binds is unknown. There are no base qualities to consult, and no much larger clone falls within one base. Libraries were constructed by the immunoSEQ multiplex PCR assay. TCR beta CDR3 sequencing was performed on DNA from the cultured, isolated CD4+ T cells. In the original analysis: Non-productive TCR sequences were removed and reads were trimmed to the CDR3 region, keeping CDR3s of at least 7 amino acids. Antigen-specific clonotypes were identified using the MANAFEST web app by comparison of expansion in peptide wells against reference cultures. For clones to be considered positive, expansion at FDR<0.05 versus reference and all other wells, an odds ratio above 5, and a frequency above 0.1% in two replicate wells were required. Clonotypes significantly expanded in SARS-CoV-2 spike wells and in at least one common cold coronavirus spike condition were defined as cross-reactive. Using the stringdist R package, CDR3 similarity was measured by Levenshtein distance, and unrooted trees were constructed with ape in R 3.6.1. The source is immuneACCESS, and TCRdb retained only in-frame sequences with V and J called. Part of the clones is not carried over; for the studies checked, unresolved V genes explain less than half of this, and the remainder is unexplained. V, J and clone size derive from that table, while D and trimming were established from the DNA sequence. Here the sample has under 40,000 clones; 72% occur a single time. Roughly an eighth of the sample goes to the ten largest clones.

The ViraFEST assay stimulated PBMC with viral peptide pools and then used TCR sequencing to identify antigen-specific CD4+ T cell clonotypes by expansion. After roughly 11 days of culture, CD4+ T cells were isolated with the EasySep CD4+ T cell isolation kit. Two doses of either the BNT162b2 or the mRNA-1273 mRNA SARS-CoV-2 vaccine were administered to participants. The absence of prior SARS-CoV-2 infection in healthy vaccine recipients was confirmed by negative nucleocapsid antibodies before and after vaccination. Each well held roughly 2.2 million PBMC cultured in IMDM containing around 5% human AB serum, around 9.3 IU/ml IL-2 and gentamicin, along with approximately 10 ug/ml peptides. Half of the culture medium was replaced with fresh IL-2-containing medium on days 3 and 7. Unless noted otherwise, every peptide stimulation condition was cultured in triplicate wells. Using Ficoll-Paque Plus gradient centrifugation, PBMC were separated from whole blood and then either used fresh or cryopreserved at -140C. Overlapping peptide pools spanned the spike proteins of SARS-CoV-2 and the common cold coronaviruses HCoV-NL63, HCoV-OC43 and HCoV-229E. The QIAamp micro DNA kit was used to extract genomic DNA from the cultured CD4+ T cells.

The sample comes from a study of vaccination effects on CD4 cells after COVID-19 (dated by TCRdb to between 2022 and 2023). The study in broad terms: Across the study, the median time from the second dose to post-vaccine sampling was 72 days (range 14 to 241). In the study, cultures from other donors were sequenced using the Oncomine TCR Beta short-read assay on an Illumina iSeq 100. Altogether, roughly 10 COVID-19 convalescent patients and 4 SARS-CoV-2-naive healthy vaccine recipients made up the full study. In both COVID-19 convalescent patients and infection-naive vaccine recipients, the study compared SARS-CoV-2 spike-specific CD4+ TCR repertoires from before mRNA vaccination with those from after it. Findings and caveats that apply to the study as a whole: Both infection-induced and vaccine-induced clones contracted markedly at late post-vaccination timepoints, which is consistent with waning T cell responses. Limitations of the study were the small number of convalescent patients and the absence of early post-infection timepoints. Among healthy vaccine recipients, nearly all vaccine-induced clones were SARS-CoV-2 mono-reactive, and only 1 of 255 was cross-reactive with common cold coronaviruses.

The TCR sequence derives from a human donor who received a COVID-19 vaccine. Sequencing was performed on CD4+ T cells from PBMCs cultured with HCoV-229E spike peptides, taken after COVID-19 vaccination. Taken with the paper, the label for cell subset or site translates to: HCoV-229E spike overlapping peptide pool stimulation.

The CDR3 region reads CASSLGGGRRPFF. The nucleotides are TGTGCCAGCAGCTTAGGTGGGGGTCGGCGTCCTTTCTTT. The receptor chain draws on TRBV11-2 and TRBJ1-1, with a tentative D gene TRBD1 over 5 matching bases. Trimming at the junction amounts to 1 base on V and 12 bases on J, and the germline ends lie 15 bases apart. The CDR3 has 13 amino acids, counting the end cysteine and phenylalanine. Here the CDR3 DNA is all that survives: 39 bases in frame from base 1. The germline V gene gives CDR1 as SGHAT and CDR2 as FQNNGV.